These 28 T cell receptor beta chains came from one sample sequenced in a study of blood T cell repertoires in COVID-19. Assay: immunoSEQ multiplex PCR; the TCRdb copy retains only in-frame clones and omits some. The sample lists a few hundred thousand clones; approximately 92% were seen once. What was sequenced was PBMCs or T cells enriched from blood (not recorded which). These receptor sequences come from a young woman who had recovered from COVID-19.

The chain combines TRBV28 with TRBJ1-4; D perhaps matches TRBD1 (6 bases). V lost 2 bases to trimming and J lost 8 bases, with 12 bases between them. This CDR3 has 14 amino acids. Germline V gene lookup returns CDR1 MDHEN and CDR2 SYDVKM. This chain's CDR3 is CASSLTGLGEKLFF. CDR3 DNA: TGTGCCAGCAGTTTAACAGGGCTGGGGGAAAAACTGTTTTTT.

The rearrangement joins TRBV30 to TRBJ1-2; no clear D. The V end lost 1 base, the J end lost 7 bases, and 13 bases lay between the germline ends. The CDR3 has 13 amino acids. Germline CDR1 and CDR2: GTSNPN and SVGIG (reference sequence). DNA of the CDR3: TGTGCCTGGAGTGAGGCCATTGACTCTGGCTACACCTTC. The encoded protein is CAWSEAIDSGYTF.

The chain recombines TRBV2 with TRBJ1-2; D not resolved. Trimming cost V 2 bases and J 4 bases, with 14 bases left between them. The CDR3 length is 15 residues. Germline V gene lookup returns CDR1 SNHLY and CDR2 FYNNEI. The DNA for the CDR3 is TGTGCCAGCAGTGAACTTGGCGGCCAAACCTATGGCTACACCTTC. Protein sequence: CASSELGGQTYGYTF.

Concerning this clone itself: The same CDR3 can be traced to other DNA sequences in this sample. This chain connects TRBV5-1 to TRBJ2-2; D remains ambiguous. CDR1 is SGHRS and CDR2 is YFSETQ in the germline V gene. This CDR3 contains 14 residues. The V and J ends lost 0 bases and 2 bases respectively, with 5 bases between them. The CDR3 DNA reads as TGCGCCAGCAGCTTGGCAGTAAACACCGGGGAGCTGTTTTTT. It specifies CASSLAVNTGELFF.

DNA for the CDR3: TGTGCCAGCAGCCACCGACAGGCGGTATCCGATGGCTACACCTTC. Protein product: CASSHRQAVSDGYTF. The V call is TRBV5-6, the J call TRBJ1-2; maybe TRBD1 (6 bases). This CDR3 has 15 residues. Trimming stripped 4 bases from V and 6 bases from J, with 19 bases between. Germline V CDR1 and CDR2: SGHDT, YYEEEE.

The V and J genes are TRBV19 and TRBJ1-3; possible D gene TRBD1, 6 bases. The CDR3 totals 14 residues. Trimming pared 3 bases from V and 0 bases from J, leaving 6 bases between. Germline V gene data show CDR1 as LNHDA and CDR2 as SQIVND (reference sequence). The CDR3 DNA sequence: TGTGCCAGTAGTATGGACAGCTCTGGAAACACCATATATTTT. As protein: CASSMDSSGNTIYF.

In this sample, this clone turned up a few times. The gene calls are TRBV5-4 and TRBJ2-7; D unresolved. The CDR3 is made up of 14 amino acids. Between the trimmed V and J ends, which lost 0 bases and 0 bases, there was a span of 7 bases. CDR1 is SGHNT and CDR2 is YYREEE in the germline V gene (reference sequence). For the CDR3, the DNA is TGTGCCAGCAGCTTGGGACACAGCTCCTACGAGCAGTACTTC. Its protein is CASSLGHSSYEQYF.

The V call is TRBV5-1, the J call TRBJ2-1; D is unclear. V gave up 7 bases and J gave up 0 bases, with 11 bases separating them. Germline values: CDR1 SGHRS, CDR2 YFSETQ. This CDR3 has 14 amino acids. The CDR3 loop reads CASLTEDSYNEQFF. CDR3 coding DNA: TGCGCCAGCTTGACCGAGGACTCCTACAATGAGCAGTTCTTC.

The DNA for the CDR3 is TGCGCCAGCAGCTTACAGGCTACTAATGAAAAACTGTTTTTT. Residues: CASSLQATNEKLFF. The rearrangement uses TRBV5-1 and TRBJ1-4; D might be TRBD1 (5 bases). V lost 2 bases and J lost 2, with 7 bases in between. CDR1 is SGHRS, CDR2 YFSETQ, per germline. There are 14 residues in the CDR3.

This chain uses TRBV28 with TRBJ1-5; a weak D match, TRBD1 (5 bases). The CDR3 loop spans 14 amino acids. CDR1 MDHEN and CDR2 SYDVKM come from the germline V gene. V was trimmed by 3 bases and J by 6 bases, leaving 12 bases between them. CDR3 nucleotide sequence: TGTGCCAGCAGTTTCCCCAGGGCGAGTCAGCCCCAGCATTTT. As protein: CASSFPRASQPQHF.

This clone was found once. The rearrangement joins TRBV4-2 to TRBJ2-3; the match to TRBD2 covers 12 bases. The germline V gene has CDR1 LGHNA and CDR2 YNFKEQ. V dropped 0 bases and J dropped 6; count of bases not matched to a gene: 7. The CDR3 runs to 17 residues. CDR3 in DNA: TGTGCCAGCAGCCAAGATAAATCTAGCGGGGGGGTGGATACGCAGTATTTT. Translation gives CASSQDKSSGGVDTQYF.

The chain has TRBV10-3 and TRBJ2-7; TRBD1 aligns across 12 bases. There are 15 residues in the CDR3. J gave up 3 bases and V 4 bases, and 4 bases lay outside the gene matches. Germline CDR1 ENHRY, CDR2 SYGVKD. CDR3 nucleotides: TGTGCCATCAGTGTCCGGGACAGGGGGCACTACGAGCAGTACTTC. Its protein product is CAISVRDRGHYEQYF.

The CDR3, as DNA: TGTGCCAGCAGTCCCGGGACAGTGGATACTAACTATGGCTACACCTTC. It encodes CASSPGTVDTNYGYTF. V usage is TRBV2 and J usage is TRBJ1-2; TRBD1 matches at 7 bases. CDR1 is SNHLY and CDR2 is FYNNEI in the germline V gene. Trimming cost V 5 bases and J 0 bases; bases outside gene matches: 9. The CDR3 loop spans 16 amino acids.

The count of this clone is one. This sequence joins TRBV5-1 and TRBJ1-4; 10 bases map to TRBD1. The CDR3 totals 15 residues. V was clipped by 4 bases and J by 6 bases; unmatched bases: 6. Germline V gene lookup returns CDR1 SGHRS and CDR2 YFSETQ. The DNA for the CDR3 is TGCGCCAGCAGCGACCCCGGGACAGGGGATGAAAAACTGTTTTTT. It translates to CASSDPGTGDEKLFF. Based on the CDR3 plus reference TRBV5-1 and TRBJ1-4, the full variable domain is KAGVTQTPRYLIKTRGQQVTLSCSPISGHRSVSWYQQTPGQGLQFLFEYFSETQRNKGNFPGRFSGRQFSNSRSEMNVSTLELGDSALYLCASSDPGTGDEKLFFGSGTQLSVL.

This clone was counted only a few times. DNA for the CDR3: TGTGCCAGCAGTAGGACCACAGGGGTTCTAAATTCACCCCTCCACTTT. Residues: CASSRTTGVLNSPLHF. This rearrangement joins TRBV7-6 to TRBJ1-6, with 7 bases aligning to TRBD1. Per the germline V gene, CDR1 is SGHVS and CDR2 is FNYEAQ. The CDR3 sequence is 16 residues long. With V trimmed by 6 bases and J by 7 bases, 12 bases remained unmatched.

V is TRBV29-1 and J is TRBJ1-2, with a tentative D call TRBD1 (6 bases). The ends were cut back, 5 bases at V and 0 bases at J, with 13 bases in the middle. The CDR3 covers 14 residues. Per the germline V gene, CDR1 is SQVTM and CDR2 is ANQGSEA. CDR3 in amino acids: CSVNSGTSNYGYTF. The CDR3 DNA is TGCAGCGTTAACTCCGGGACATCTAACTATGGCTACACCTTC. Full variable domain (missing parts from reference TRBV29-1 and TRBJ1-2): SAVISQKPSRDICQRGTSLTIQCQVDSQVTMMFWYRQQPGQSLTLIATANQGSEATYESGFVIDKFPISRPNLTFSTLTVSNMSPEDSSIYLCSVNSGTSNYGYTFGSGTRLTVV.

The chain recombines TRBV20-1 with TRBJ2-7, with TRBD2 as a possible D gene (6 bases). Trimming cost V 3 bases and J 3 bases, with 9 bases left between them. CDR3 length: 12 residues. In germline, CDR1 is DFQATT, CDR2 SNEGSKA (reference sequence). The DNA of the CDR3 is TGCAGTGCTAGTACGGGACTCTACGAGCAGTACTTC. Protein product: CSASTGLYEQYF.

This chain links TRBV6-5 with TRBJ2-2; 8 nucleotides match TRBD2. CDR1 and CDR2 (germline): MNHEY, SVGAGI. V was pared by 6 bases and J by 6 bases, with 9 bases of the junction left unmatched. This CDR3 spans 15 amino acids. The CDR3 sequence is CASRAVTGGPGELFF. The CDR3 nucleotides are TGTGCCAGCAGGGCCGTGACGGGGGGGCCCGGGGAGCTGTTTTTT.

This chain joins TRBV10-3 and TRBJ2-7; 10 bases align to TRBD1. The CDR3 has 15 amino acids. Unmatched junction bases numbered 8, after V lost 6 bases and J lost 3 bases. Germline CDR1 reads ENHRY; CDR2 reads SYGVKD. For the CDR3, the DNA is TGTGCCATCAGCCTCCTGACAGGGGGCCGCTACGAGCAGTACTTC. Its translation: CAISLLTGGRYEQYF.

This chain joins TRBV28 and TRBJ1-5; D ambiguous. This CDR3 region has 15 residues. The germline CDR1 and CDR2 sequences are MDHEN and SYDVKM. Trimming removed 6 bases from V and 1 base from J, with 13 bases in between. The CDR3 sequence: CASSPVLPSNQPQHF. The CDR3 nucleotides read TGTGCCAGCAGCCCGGTCTTACCGAGCAATCAGCCCCAGCATTTT.

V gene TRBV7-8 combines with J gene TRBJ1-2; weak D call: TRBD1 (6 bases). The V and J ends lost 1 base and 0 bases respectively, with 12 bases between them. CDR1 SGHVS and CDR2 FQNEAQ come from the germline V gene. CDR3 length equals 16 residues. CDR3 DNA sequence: TGTGCCAGCAGCTTAGTGGTGGGGGCCACTAACTATGGCTACACCTTC. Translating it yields CASSLVVGATNYGYTF. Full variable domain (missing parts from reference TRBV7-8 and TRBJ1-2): GAGVSQSPRYKVAKRGQDVALRCDPISGHVSLFWYQQALGQGPEFLTYFQNEAQLDKSGLPSDRFFAERPEGSVSTLKIQRTQQEDSAVYLCASSLVVGATNYGYTFGSGTRLTVV.

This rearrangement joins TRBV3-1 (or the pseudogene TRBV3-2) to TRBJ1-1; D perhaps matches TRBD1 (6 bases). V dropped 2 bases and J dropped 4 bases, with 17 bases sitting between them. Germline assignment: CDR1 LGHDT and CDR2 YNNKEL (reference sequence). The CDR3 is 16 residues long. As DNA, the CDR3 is TGTGCCAGCAGCCAATATGGGGGGGGCTTAAGCACTGAAGCTTTCTTT. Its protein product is CASSQYGGGLSTEAFF.

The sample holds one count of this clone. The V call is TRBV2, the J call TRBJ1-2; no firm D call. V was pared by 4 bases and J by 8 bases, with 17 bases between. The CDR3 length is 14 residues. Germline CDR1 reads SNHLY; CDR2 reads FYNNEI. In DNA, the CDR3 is TGTGCCAGCAGTGTAATCACAGACGTGCGAGGCTACACCTTC. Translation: CASSVITDVRGYTF.

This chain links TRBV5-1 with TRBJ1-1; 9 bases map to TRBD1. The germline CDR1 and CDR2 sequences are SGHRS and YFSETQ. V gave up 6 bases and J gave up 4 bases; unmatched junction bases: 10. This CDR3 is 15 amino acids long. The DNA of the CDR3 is TGCGCCAGCACCTCCATACAGGGGGCGTTCACTGAAGCTTTCTTT. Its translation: CASTSIQGAFTEAFF.

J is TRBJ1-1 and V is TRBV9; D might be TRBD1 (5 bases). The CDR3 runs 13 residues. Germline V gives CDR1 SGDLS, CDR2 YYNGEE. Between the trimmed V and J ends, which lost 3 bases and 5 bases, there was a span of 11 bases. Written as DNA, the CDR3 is TGTGCCAGCAGCGGCAGGGCAGGAACTGAAGCTTTCTTT. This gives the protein CASSGRAGTEAFF.

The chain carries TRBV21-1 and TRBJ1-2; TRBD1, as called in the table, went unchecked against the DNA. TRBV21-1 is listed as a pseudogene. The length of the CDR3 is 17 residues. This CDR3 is CASTYHRDRGRNYGYTF. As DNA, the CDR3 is TGTGCCAGCACCTACCACCGGGACAGGGGGCGTAACTATGGCTACACCTTC.

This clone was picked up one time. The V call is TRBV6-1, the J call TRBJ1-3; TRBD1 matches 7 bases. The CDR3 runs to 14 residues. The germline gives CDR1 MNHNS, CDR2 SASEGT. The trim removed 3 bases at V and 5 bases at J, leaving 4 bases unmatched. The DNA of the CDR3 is TGTGCCAGCAGTGAGACAGGGTTTAGAAACACCATATATTTT. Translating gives CASSETGFRNTIYF.

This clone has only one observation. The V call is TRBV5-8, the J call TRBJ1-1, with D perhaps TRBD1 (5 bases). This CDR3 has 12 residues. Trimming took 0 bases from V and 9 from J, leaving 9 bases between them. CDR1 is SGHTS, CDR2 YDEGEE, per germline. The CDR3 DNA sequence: TGTGCCAGCAGCTTGGAAAGGACAAAAGCTTTCTTT. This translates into CASSLERTKAFF.